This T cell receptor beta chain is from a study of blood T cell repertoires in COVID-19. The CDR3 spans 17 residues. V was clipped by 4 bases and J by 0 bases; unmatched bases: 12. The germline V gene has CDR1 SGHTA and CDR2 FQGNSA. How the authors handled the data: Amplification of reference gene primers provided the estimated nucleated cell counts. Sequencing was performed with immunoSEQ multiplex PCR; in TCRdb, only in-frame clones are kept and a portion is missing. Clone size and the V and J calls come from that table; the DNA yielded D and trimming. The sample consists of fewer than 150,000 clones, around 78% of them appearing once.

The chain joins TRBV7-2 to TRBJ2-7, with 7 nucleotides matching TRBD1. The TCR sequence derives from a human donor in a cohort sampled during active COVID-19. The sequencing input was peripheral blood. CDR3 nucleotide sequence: TGTGCCAGCAGCTCGCCACGAAGGGGGCCCTCCTCCTACGAGCAGTACTTC. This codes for CASSSPRRGPSSYEQYF.